The rows below give T cell receptor beta chains drawn from one sample of a study of T cell responses to AZD1222 COVID-19 vaccine. The assay was immunoSEQ multiplex PCR, and TCRdb's table has in-frame clones only and misses some. The table lists around 100,000 clones, 80% to 85% of them singletons. The source was peripheral blood, collected on day 0 of AZD1222 vaccination. The receptors shown here come from an adult in good health. Each CDR3 is given with its conserved first and last residue. The D gene is left open where the match is weak. A row's size may be missing; if present it is once, few, many or a size class.

j_gene: TRBJ2-7; v_gene: TRBV2; d_gene: .; abundance: .; CDR3nt: TGTGCCAGCAGTTTTGAGCCGGGGCTCGAGCAGTACTTC; CDR3aa: CASSFEPGLEQYF
j_gene: TRBJ2-1; v_gene: TRBV5-1; d_gene: TRBD2; abundance: .; CDR3nt: TGCGCCAGCTTCCTGACTAGCGGGACTTACAATGAGCAGTTCTTC; CDR3aa: CASFLTSGTYNEQFF
j_gene: TRBJ2-3; v_gene: TRBV28; d_gene: TRBD2; abundance: .; CDR3nt: TGTGCCAGCACCCGCGGACGGGGGGTTCCCACAGATACGCAGTATTTT; CDR3aa: CASTRGRGVPTDTQYF
j_gene: TRBJ1-4; v_gene: TRBV15; d_gene: TRBD1; abundance: .; CDR3nt: TGTGCCACCAGCAGGGACAGGGCTTGGGAAAAACTGTTTTTT; CDR3aa: CATSRDRAWEKLFF
j_gene: TRBJ1-3; v_gene: TRBV11-2; d_gene: .; abundance: .; CDR3nt: TGTGCCAGCAGCTTCTCGGGCACTGGAAACACCATATATTTT; CDR3aa: CASSFSGTGNTIYF
j_gene: TRBJ2-5; v_gene: TRBV11-1; d_gene: .; abundance: few; CDR3nt: TGTGCCAGCAGCTTTAGCGAGGGTTTGGAGACCCAGTACTTC; CDR3aa: CASSFSEGLETQYF
j_gene: TRBJ2-3; v_gene: TRBV6-6; d_gene: .; abundance: .; CDR3nt: TGTGCCAGCTTGAAAGCTGGGACAGATACGCAGTATTTT; CDR3aa: CASLKAGTDTQYF
j_gene: TRBJ1-3; v_gene: TRBV11-2; d_gene: .; abundance: once; CDR3nt: TGTGCCAGCAGCTTTAGAGGCAGTTCCTCTGGAAACACCATATATTTT; CDR3aa: CASSFRGSSSGNTIYF
j_gene: TRBJ1-6; v_gene: TRBV10-3; d_gene: .; abundance: .; CDR3nt: TGTGCCATCAGTGAGCTTACAGTGAGCTCCTATAATTCACCCCTCCACTTT; CDR3aa: CAISELTVSSYNSPLHF
j_gene: TRBJ1-4; v_gene: TRBV12-3/TRBV12-4; d_gene: .; abundance: .; CDR3nt: TGTGCCAGCAGTACGGAGTACGGTGAAAAACTGTTTTTT; CDR3aa: CASSTEYGEKLFF
j_gene: TRBJ1-1; v_gene: TRBV28; d_gene: .; abundance: once; CDR3nt: TGTGCCAGCAGCCCACCGGCAAACGAAGCTTTCTTT; CDR3aa: CASSPPANEAFF
j_gene: TRBJ2-3; v_gene: TRBV5-1; d_gene: TRBD1; abundance: .; CDR3nt: TGCGCCAGCAGCCGCCGGGGACAGGGAGGGCCAGATACGCAGTATTTT; CDR3aa: CASSRRGQGGPDTQYF
j_gene: TRBJ2-7; v_gene: TRBV5-1; d_gene: TRBD1; abundance: .; CDR3nt: TGCGCCAGCAGCCGGGACAGGGCTTCCGAGCAGTACTTC; CDR3aa: CASSRDRASEQYF
j_gene: TRBJ2-1; v_gene: TRBV27; d_gene: TRBD2; abundance: .; CDR3nt: TGTGCCAGCAGGAGGACTAGCGGGAATGAGCAGTTCTTC; CDR3aa: CASRRTSGNEQFF
j_gene: TRBJ1-1; v_gene: TRBV6-5; d_gene: .; abundance: .; CDR3nt: TGTGCCAGCAGTTACTCGTCCAGGGGGAACACTGAAGCTTTCTTT; CDR3aa: CASSYSSRGNTEAFF
j_gene: TRBJ1-5; v_gene: TRBV7-9; d_gene: .; abundance: .; CDR3nt: TGTGCCAGCAGCGGGGGTATGGGCAATCAGCCCCAGCATTTT; CDR3aa: CASSGGMGNQPQHF
j_gene: TRBJ1-4; v_gene: TRBV28; d_gene: TRBD1; abundance: .; CDR3nt: TGTGCCAGCAGTTTGCCGGGACAGGGGGTGACCCTTAATGAAAAACTGTTTTTT; CDR3aa: CASSLPGQGVTLNEKLFF
j_gene: TRBJ1-6; v_gene: TRBV5-1; d_gene: TRBD1; abundance: many; CDR3nt: TGCGCCAGCAGCGTGGATGGGACAGGAGCCCTCCACTTT; CDR3aa: CASSVDGTGALHF
j_gene: TRBJ2-1; v_gene: TRBV28; d_gene: TRBD2; abundance: .; CDR3nt: TGTGCCAGCAGTTTATCTAGCGGGAGGGCCAATGAGCAGTTCTTC; CDR3aa: CASSLSSGRANEQFF